Each of the 25 T cell receptor beta chains below was sequenced from the same sample in a study of CXCR3-negative and CXCR3-positive naive CD8 T cells. Whole-study findings and limits: CXCR3-positive naive cells had more hydrophobic TRB CDR3s than CXCR3-negative naive cells.

The authors made the TRB cDNA libraries by 5' RACE using UMI labels. Reprocessing the 5' RACE reads, TCRdb reports a single entry for every CDR3 protein and omits DNA. The repertoire table contains 90,000 to 100,000 distinct CDR3 sequences. These receptors are not linked to any known antigen. The specimen was naive CXCR3+ CD8+ T cells from blood. Specified subset: CD45RO-CCR7+CD27+CD95- naive CD8+ T cells expressing CXCR3 (TNR3+). The source of these receptors is a human donor in good health. Some clones in this sample may be carry-over from other donors' samples.

This sequence joins TRBV5-1 and TRBJ1-1; absent DNA, TCRdb's TRBD1 call cannot be checked. The germline V gene has CDR1 SGHRS and CDR2 YFSETQ. The CDR3 consists of 15 residues. CDR3 in amino acids: CASSLITGAITEAFF. The variable domain in full, completed from reference TRBV5-1 and TRBJ1-1, reads KAGVTQTPRYLIKTRGQQVTLSCSPISGHRSVSWYQQTPGQGLQFLFEYFSETQRNKGNFPGRFSGRQFSNSRSEMNVSTLELGDSALYLCASSLITGAITEAFFGQGTRLTVV.

The chain couples TRBV20-1 to TRBJ2-7; the TCRdb call, TRBD2, lacks DNA for checking. There are 13 residues in the CDR3. Germline values: CDR1 DFQATT, CDR2 SNEGSKA (reference sequence). CDR3 in amino acids: CSARGREDHEQYF.

The gene calls are TRBV12-3 or TRBV12-4 and TRBJ1-1. The CDR3 covers 13 residues. The CDR3 protein is CASSFRGNTEAFF.

This CDR3 is CSARPAFRSGSQLRGYTF. The J gene is TRBJ1-2, the V gene TRBV20-1. The CDR3 totals 18 residues. CDR1 is DFQATT and CDR2 is SNEGSKA in the germline V gene (reference sequence).

The V call is TRBV15, the J call TRBJ2-3; TCRdb's D call, TRBD2, is unchecked because there is no DNA. The CDR3 has 17 residues. Germline assignment: CDR1 LNHNV and CDR2 YYDKDF (reference sequence). The CDR3 region is CATSREATSGGADTQYF. The full variable domain, completed using reference TRBV15 and TRBJ2-3, is DAMVIQNPRYQVTQFGKPVTLSCSQTLNHNVMYWYQQKSSQAPKLLFHYYDKDFNNEADTPDNFQSRRPNTSFCFLDIRSPGLGDTAMYLCATSREATSGGADTQYFGPGTRLTVL.

V is TRBV15 and J is TRBJ2-7. The germline V gene encodes CDR1 LNHNV and CDR2 YYDKDF (reference sequence). The CDR3 runs to 14 residues. The CDR3 region is CATSRAGDSYEQYF.

The chain employs TRBV7-9 and TRBJ2-2; TCRdb calls TRBD1, which cannot be checked without DNA. CDR3 length: 12 amino acids. Germline-derived CDR1 and CDR2 are SEHNR and FQNEAQ (reference sequence). The CDR3 loop is CASRPPGGELFF.

CDR3 sequence reads: CASSLDGIAGPPYGYTF. The V and J genes are TRBV11-2 and TRBJ1-2; the D call from TCRdb, TRBD1, cannot be confirmed without DNA. The length of the CDR3 is 17 residues. In germline, CDR1 is SGHAT, CDR2 FQNNGV.

The chain recombines TRBV12-5 with TRBJ1-1. Germline V gives CDR1 LGHNT, CDR2 FRNRAP. The CDR3 extends over 13 amino acids. The CDR3 here is CASGLGRNTEAFF.

V and J are TRBV5-8 and TRBJ1-1. This CDR3 is built from 12 residues. Germline CDR1 and CDR2: SGHTS and YDEGEE. The CDR3 spells CASSSQNTEAFF.

V gene TRBV18 combines with J gene TRBJ2-7; TCRdb outputs TRBD1, but without DNA this stays unchecked. This CDR3 comprises 16 residues. CDR1 and CDR2 (germline): KGHSH, LQKENI. The CDR3 loop reads CASSPGGSRIDYEQYF.

V is TRBV6-2 or TRBV6-3 and J is TRBJ1-1; no DNA is available, so the TRBD1 call from TCRdb remains unchecked. The CDR3 runs to 16 residues. Germline V CDR1 and CDR2: MNHEY, SVGEGT. The CDR3 here is CASSYSRTGSNTEAFF.

This rearrangement joins TRBV24-1 to TRBJ2-2. The length of the CDR3 is 13 residues. CDR1 is KGHDR and CDR2 is SFDVKD in the germline V gene. The CDR3 protein is CATSDSYTGELFF.

The chain's CDR3 is CSVVWQNIYNEQFF. This chain joins TRBV29-1 and TRBJ2-1. Per the germline V gene, CDR1 is SQVTM and CDR2 is ANQGSEA. This CDR3 spans 14 amino acids.

This rearrangement joins TRBV6-2 or TRBV6-3 to TRBJ2-5; the TCRdb D gene call, TRBD1, has no DNA to confirm it. This CDR3 comprises 17 residues. Germline values: CDR1 MNHEY, CDR2 SVGEGT. CDR3 sequence: CASSVNPRSGGGETQYF.

The V gene is TRBV12-3 or TRBV12-4, the J gene TRBJ2-3; the TCRdb D gene call, TRBD1, has no DNA to confirm it. The CDR3 is 15 amino acids. Here the CDR3 reads CASSVGQGSTDTQYF.

The chain uses TRBV4-3 and TRBJ2-2. The germline V gene encodes CDR1 LGHNA and CDR2 YSLEER. The length of the CDR3 is 15 residues. CDR3 sequence: CASSHGWGNTGELFF.

This chain connects TRBV27 to TRBJ2-2. Germline V CDR1 and CDR2: MNHEY, SMNVEV (reference sequence). The CDR3 contains 14 residues. CDR3 sequence: CASSLWQNTGELFF.

This chain connects TRBV4-3 to TRBJ1-6. The CDR3 is 13 residues long. Germline-derived CDR1 and CDR2 are LGHNA and YSLEER. CDR3 sequence reads: CASSQVNDDTLHF.

V and J are TRBV29-1 and TRBJ2-7; there is no DNA to check the TCRdb D call of TRBD1. Germline V gene data show CDR1 as SQVTM and CDR2 as ANQGSEA. This CDR3 has 12 amino acids. CDR3 residues: CSVLQATYEQYF.

V gene TRBV2 combines with J gene TRBJ2-7; the D call of TRBD2 rests on TCRdb alone, since no DNA is present to check it. The CDR3 has 15 residues. Per germline, CDR1 SNHLY and CDR2 FYNNEI. The CDR3 sequence: CASSVRTSGSYEQYF. The full variable domain, with the rest looked up from reference TRBV2 and TRBJ2-7, is EPEVTQTPSHQVTQMGQEVILRCVPISNHLYFYWYRQILGQKVEFLVSFYNNEISEKSEIFDDQFSVERPDGSNFTLKIRSTKLEDSAMYFCASSVRTSGSYEQYFGPGTRLTVT.

This chain joins TRBV29-1 and TRBJ2-7; TCRdb proposes TRBD1, but this gene call is untestable without DNA. Germline CDR1 and CDR2: SQVTM and ANQGSEA. This CDR3 comprises 17 residues. This CDR3 is CSVLLGTGGRALDEQYF.

The chain joins TRBV15 to TRBJ2-1; no DNA is available, so the TRBD2 call from TCRdb remains unchecked. Germline CDR1 LNHNV, CDR2 YYDKDF (reference sequence). The CDR3 covers 13 residues. CDR3 region: CATSRVGSGAQFF.

The chain's CDR3 is CASSPPVGYEQYF. The rearrangement joins TRBV18 to TRBJ2-7. The germline V gene has CDR1 KGHSH and CDR2 LQKENI. The CDR3 contains 13 residues.

CDR3 region: CASRFISSGGTETQYF. The J gene is TRBJ2-5, the V gene TRBV5-6; TCRdb lists TRBD2, though no DNA is available to test this call. The CDR3 extends over 16 amino acids. In germline, CDR1 is SGHDT, CDR2 YYEEEE.